The 20 T cell receptor beta chains listed next were all sequenced from one sample in a study of T cells in Graves' hyperthyroidism and ophthalmopathy. Researchers amplified the TCR beta CDR3 regions from RNA transcripts. Carried out on the TCR CDR3, a first-round RT-PCR used the HTBI primer set. TCRdb passed the multiplex PCR reads through MiXCR, listing each CDR3 protein once. The sample contains around 250,000 distinct CDR3 sequences, 16% of which appear only once. The sample was blood. The receptors derive from a woman younger than 35 with Graves' ophthalmopathy.

This clonotype has only one observation. The rearrangement joins TRBV28 to TRBJ2-7, with D perhaps assigned TRBD1 or TRBD2 (7 bases each). Per the germline V gene, CDR1 is MDHEN and CDR2 is SYDVKM. There are 14 residues in the CDR3. The V end was cut by 6 bases, the J end by 4 bases, with 16 bases between. CDR3 nucleotide sequence: TGTGCCAGCAGCCTGGGAGGGGGCGCATACGAGCAGTACTTC. This sequence encodes CASSLGGGAYEQYF.

This clonotype occurred many times. The V gene is TRBV27, the J gene TRBJ2-3; D is perhaps TRBD1 (6 bases). Germline V CDR1 and CDR2: MNHEY, SMNVEV (reference sequence). Between the trimmed V and J ends, which lost 2 bases and 2 bases, there was a span of 23 bases. This CDR3 region has 19 residues. The CDR3 loop reads CASSLPPRLGRGDTDTQYF. CDR3 coding DNA: TGTGCCAGCAGTTTACCCCCACGGTTGGGCAGGGGTGACACAGATACGCAGTATTTT.

This clonotype has at least ten counts. V and J are TRBV2 and TRBJ2-3, with TRBD2 matching over 7 bases. CDR3 length: 15 amino acids. The V gene end was trimmed by 7 bases and the J gene end by 3 bases; junction bases not matched to a gene: 10. The germline CDR1 and CDR2 sequences are SNHLY and FYNNEI. CDR3 amino acids: CASNPPSGLTDTQYF. CDR3 coding DNA: TGTGCCAGCAACCCCCCTAGCGGACTAACAGATACGCAGTATTTT.

This clonotype has a count of ten or more. The chain carries TRBV3-1 and TRBJ1-2; D is unclear. The germline CDR1 and CDR2 sequences are LGHDT and YNNKEL (reference sequence). Between the trimmed V and J ends, which lost 0 bases and 8 bases, there was a span of 10 bases. This CDR3 spans 13 amino acids. CDR3 DNA: TGTGCCAGCAGCCAAGAGGGAGTGGCGGGCTACACCTTC. Protein sequence: CASSQEGVAGYTF.

The gene calls are TRBV5-4 and TRBJ2-2; 10 bases fit TRBD2. The CDR3 contains 15 residues. Trimming took 6 bases from V and 5 from J; bases not matched to a gene: 7. Germline CDR1 SGHNT, CDR2 YYREEE (reference sequence). The CDR3 protein is CASTPSGGGTGELFF. CDR3 sequence (DNA): TGTGCCAGCACCCCTAGCGGGGGAGGGACCGGGGAGCTGTTTTTT.

There are many counts of this clonotype. This chain joins TRBV6-1 and TRBJ1-2, with D uncertain. Germline CDR1 MNHNS, CDR2 SASEGT. The V gene lost 6 bases and the J gene lost 4 bases, with 15 bases spanning the gap. The CDR3 has 14 amino acids. This CDR3 is CASSPFGSGYGYTF. In DNA form, the CDR3 reads TGTGCCAGCAGCCCCTTCGGGAGCGGCTATGGCTACACCTTC.

In this sample, this clonotype turned up many times. The CDR3, as DNA: TGTGCCAGCAGCTCTACAGCCACTGAAGCTTTCTTT. As protein: CASSSTATEAFF. This chain connects TRBV5-8 to TRBJ1-1; unclear D gene. Germline V gene sequence: CDR1 SGHTS, CDR2 YDEGEE. The V end lost 3 bases, the J end lost 4 bases, and 7 bases lay between the germline ends. The CDR3 loop spans 12 amino acids.

This clonotype has ten or more counts. The V and J genes are TRBV2 and TRBJ2-3; 10 positions agree with TRBD2. Germline lookup yields CDR1 SNHLY and CDR2 FYNNEI. CDR3 length: 17 amino acids. Trimming removed 7 bases from V and 2 bases from J; junction bases left unmatched: 12. Written as DNA, the CDR3 is TGTGCCAGCACTACTTCCGGGACTAGCGTTTTCACAGATACGCAGTATTTT. Residues: CASTTSGTSVFTDTQYF.

This clonotype was recorded at least ten times. This chain links TRBV6-1 with TRBJ2-4; D may be TRBD1 or TRBD2 (5 bases each). Looked up from germline, CDR1 is MNHNS and CDR2 is SASEGT. Trimming took off 5 bases at V and 9 bases at J, with 26 bases between the two ends. The CDR3 has 17 amino acids. The CDR3 DNA is TGTGCCAGCAGTCCATCTTGGACGGGAACAGGAAGACGCATTCAGTACTTC. Translated: CASSPSWTGTGRRIQYF.

The chain recombines TRBV7-9 with TRBJ1-2; no clear D gene. With 4 bases removed from V and 0 bases from J, the gap between germline ends came to 9 bases. The CDR3 spans 14 residues. Germline CDR1 reads SEHNR; CDR2 reads FQNEAQ (reference sequence). CDR3 bases: TGTGCCAGCAGCTCTTTCCTCACTAACTATGGCTACACCTTC. Translated: CASSSFLTNYGYTF.

The chain uses TRBV6-1 and TRBJ2-2, with TRBD1 matching 7 bases. Germline CDR1 reads MNHNS; CDR2 reads SASEGT. V gave up 4 bases and J gave up 3 bases; unmatched junction bases: 5. The CDR3 spans 15 residues. Written as DNA, the CDR3 is TGTGCCAGCAGTGTACAGGGGTCGGACACCGGGGAGCTGTTTTTT. The encoded protein is CASSVQGSDTGELFF.

This clonotype was observed at least ten times. The chain has TRBV12-3 or TRBV12-4 and TRBJ2-7, with D unclear. The CDR3 contains 18 residues. The V gene lost 5 bases and the J gene lost 1 base, with 24 bases spanning the gap. CDR3 in DNA: TGTGCCAGCAGTCCCAGAGTATTCCCTCGGCCTTCTTCCTACGAGCAGTACTTC. Encoded protein: CASSPRVFPRPSSYEQYF.

V usage is TRBV5-4 and J usage is TRBJ2-2; unclear D gene. The germline gives CDR1 SGHNT, CDR2 YYREEE (reference sequence). V was cut by 4 bases and J by 6 bases, with 13 bases left in between. CDR3 length: 14 residues. DNA for the CDR3: TGTGCCAGCAGCGCCGCTAGATTGCCCGGGGAGCTGTTTTTT. Amino acids: CASSAARLPGELFF.

This clonotype was recorded many times. This rearrangement joins TRBV11-2 to TRBJ2-5; 13 bases line up with TRBD2. The trim removed 6 bases at V and 0 bases at J, leaving 7 bases unmatched. CDR3 length: 17 residues. The V gene's germline CDR1 is SGHAT and CDR2 FQNNGV. CDR3: CASSPLGLAGDQETQYF. The CDR3 nucleotides are TGTGCCAGCAGTCCACTCGGACTAGCGGGGGACCAAGAGACCCAGTACTTC.

This clonotype was recorded at least ten times. The CDR3 is CASTPSGQGIGKLFF. CDR3 coding DNA: TGTGCCAGCACCCCCAGCGGACAGGGGATTGGAAAACTGTTTTTT. The chain joins TRBV5-5 to TRBJ1-4, with 9 bases fitting TRBD1. V shed 6 bases and J 10 bases; nucleotides not matched to a gene: 13. CDR3 length equals 15 residues. Germline CDR1 is SGHKS and CDR2 is YYEKEE (reference sequence).

Many counts were recorded for this clonotype. The gene calls are TRBV6-1 and TRBJ1-1; D gene uncertain. CDR3 length: 14 amino acids. Trimming left V 5 bases short and J 6 bases short, with 16 bases between. Germline V lookup: CDR1 MNHNS, CDR2 SASEGT. Here the CDR3 reads CASSYRPGLPEAFF. The CDR3 nucleotides read TGTGCCAGCAGTTATCGTCCAGGACTCCCTGAAGCTTTCTTT.

This clonotype was seen many times. The chain recombines TRBV3-1 with TRBJ1-6; possible D gene TRBD1, 5 bases. CDR3 size: 17 residues. Trimming removed 7 bases from V and 0 bases from J, with 16 bases in between. CDR1 is LGHDT, CDR2 YNNKEL, per germline (reference sequence). CDR3 coding DNA: TGTGCCAGCACCTCCACGGCAGGGAGCTCCTATAATTCACCCCTCCACTTT. It is translated as CASTSTAGSSYNSPLHF. Filled out from reference TRBV3-1 and TRBJ1-6, the complete variable domain reads DTAVSQTPKYLVTQMGNDKSIKCEQNLGHDTMYWYKQDSKKFLKIMFSYNNKELIINETVPNRFSPKSPDKAHLNLHINSLELGDSAVYFCASTSTAGSSYNSPLHFGNGTRLTVT.

At least ten counts were recorded for this clonotype. The chain has TRBV20-1 and TRBJ2-3; 8 nucleotides line up with TRBD2. The length of the CDR3 is 17 residues. V lost 1 base, J lost 0 bases, and 9 bases stayed unmatched. From germline, CDR1 is DFQATT and CDR2 SNEGSKA (reference sequence). The CDR3 nucleotides are TGCAGTGCTAGAGCTTACAGCGGGGGCTTCAGCACAGATACGCAGTATTTT. Translating it yields CSARAYSGGFSTDTQYF.

This clonotype was detected many times. The CDR3 loop is CSASKGQAPNYGYTF. CDR3 in DNA: TGCAGTGCTAGTAAAGGGCAGGCGCCGAACTATGGCTACACCTTC. The rearrangement links TRBV20-1 to TRBJ1-2; D unclear. CDR1 DFQATT and CDR2 SNEGSKA come from the germline V gene (reference sequence). The CDR3 is 15 amino acids. The ends were cut back, 3 bases at V and 2 bases at J, with 16 bases in the middle.

The V call is TRBV2, the J call TRBJ1-5, with 11 nucleotides matching TRBD1. There are 16 residues in the CDR3. Germline V gene lookup returns CDR1 SNHLY and CDR2 FYNNEI. V gave up 3 bases and J gave up 3 bases; unmatched junction bases: 4. The CDR3, as DNA: TGTGCCAGCAGTGATGGGACAGGGGGTACCAATCAGCCCCAGCATTTT. It is translated as CASSDGTGGTNQPQHF.